Reported below is one T cell receptor beta chain. It may be a read error: a sequence one base away is much more abundant. This entry comes from a study of glioma-infiltrating T cells. The iRepertoire nested amplicon-rescue multiplex PCR amplified TCR alpha and beta CDR3s from RNA. Tissue mRNA or PBMC total RNA, roughly 85-450 ng, went into one-step reverse transcription and amplification. TCRdb reprocessed the multiplex PCR reads with MiXCR, giving one entry per CDR3 protein. This sample carries 40,000 or so distinct CDR3 sequences, under 25% of them seen once, and the ten largest clones take around 6.7%. Germline-derived CDR1 and CDR2 are SEHNR and FQNEAQ (reference sequence). The CDR3 extends over 15 amino acids.

The sequence was collected from a human donor with low-grade glioma or glioblastoma, undergoing nonglioma brain surgery, or in good health (not recorded which). The genes are TRBV7-9 and TRBJ2-3; 8 nucleotides agree with TRBD2. Source material: glioma tissue, nonneoplastic brain tissue, or PBMCs (not recorded which). Written as DNA, the CDR3 is TGTGCCGGCAGCGCCCAGACTAGCGTCACAGATACGCAGTATTTT. Protein sequence: CAGSAQTSVTDTQYF.